Shown below are 26 T cell receptor beta chains from a single sample sequenced in a study of early T cells in non-severe SARS-CoV-2 infection. MiXCR, run by TCRdb on the 5' RACE reads, gives a single entry per CDR3 protein. Of about 90,000 distinct CDR3 sequences in the sample, about an eighth were seen once. The sequencing here drew on whole blood, taken at baseline. The receptors were sampled from an adult who was a healthcare worker with PCR-confirmed SARS-CoV-2 infection or an uninfected control (not recorded which).

This clonotype was counted a few times. The J gene is TRBJ2-5, the V gene TRBV4-2; 12 positions agree with TRBD2. Germline trimming cut 0 bases from V and 4 bases from J; bases unmatched to any gene: 6. From germline, CDR1 is LGHNA and CDR2 YNFKEQ. The CDR3 consists of 17 residues. CDR3 DNA sequence: TGTGCCAGCAGCCAAGATACGGCTAGCGGGAGGGTAGAGACCCAGTACTTC. Translation: CASSQDTASGRVETQYF.

In its sample, this clonotype was seen once. The chain is built from TRBV3-1 and TRBJ1-1; 9 nucleotides match TRBD1. With 4 bases clipped from V and 4 bases from J, the junction kept 10 bases outside the gene matches. The CDR3 sequence is 16 residues long. From germline, CDR1 is LGHDT and CDR2 YNNKEL (reference sequence). Here the CDR3 reads CASSLRQGEGSTEAFF. In DNA form, the CDR3 reads TGTGCCAGCAGCCTCAGACAGGGGGAAGGAAGCACTGAAGCTTTCTTT.

This clonotype appeared a few times. V is TRBV9 and J is TRBJ1-2, with 8 bases aligning to TRBD1. The J segment lost 4 bases and the V segment lost 3 bases, leaving 2 bases of the junction unmatched. CDR3 length equals 13 residues. The germline V gene has CDR1 SGDLS and CDR2 YYNGEE. The CDR3 sequence: CASSGTGFYGYTF. CDR3 bases: TGTGCCAGCAGCGGGACAGGGTTCTATGGCTACACCTTC.

This clonotype occurred once. The chain combines TRBV3-1 with TRBJ1-3; D unclear. From germline, CDR1 is LGHDT and CDR2 YNNKEL (reference sequence). Trimming shortened V by 3 bases and J by 2 bases, and 11 bases separated the two germline ends. The CDR3 totals 15 residues. The CDR3 region has the DNA TGTGCCAGCAGCCAGGCAGGCATCGCTGGAAACACCATATATTTT. Amino acids: CASSQAGIAGNTIYF.

Ten or more counts support this clonotype. This chain connects TRBV5-1 to TRBJ2-3; 8 bases are shared with TRBD2. CDR1 is SGHRS, CDR2 YFSETQ, per germline. The CDR3 contains 14 residues. V lost 4 bases to trimming and J lost 5 bases; unmatched junction nucleotides: 6. Written as DNA, the CDR3 is TGCGCCAGCAGCATAGGACTAGCAGTAGATACGCAGTATTTT. This sequence encodes CASSIGLAVDTQYF.

This clonotype was seen repeatedly, ten times or more. The V and J genes are TRBV19 and TRBJ2-7; the D is unclear. CDR1 is LNHDA, CDR2 SQIVND, per germline (reference sequence). V gave up 4 bases and J gave up 0 bases, with 10 bases separating them. This CDR3 has 14 amino acids. The CDR3 DNA reads as TGTGCCAGTAGTAGTTCATCGAGCTCCTACGAGCAGTACTTC. Translation: CASSSSSSSYEQYF.

The rearrangement joins TRBV24-1 to TRBJ2-1; 8 nucleotides match TRBD2. Germline CDR1 KGHDR, CDR2 SFDVKD. The V and J ends lost 5 bases and 6 bases, in that order; junction bases with no gene match: 8. The length of the CDR3 is 15 residues. The chain's CDR3 is CATSAGRLAGNEQFF. CDR3 in DNA: TGTGCCACCAGTGCGGGCCGGCTAGCGGGCAATGAGCAGTTCTTC.

Worth noting for this clonotype: Because the CDR3 is missing its conserved closing phenylalanine or tryptophan, this is likely a read error. The rearrangement uses TRBV5-6 and TRBJ1-1; D not resolved. Germline CDR1 is SGHDT and CDR2 is YYEEEE. This CDR3 has 12 amino acids. In nucleotides, the CDR3 is TGTGCCAGCAGACACGGGAACGCTGAAGCTTTCCTT. Protein: CASRHGNAEAFL.

Ten or more counts support this clonotype. The rearrangement links TRBV28 to TRBJ2-7; D might be TRBD2 (5 bases). Looked up from germline, CDR1 is MDHEN and CDR2 is SYDVKM. The V gene lost 7 bases and the J gene lost 6 bases, with 19 bases spanning the gap. The CDR3 consists of 14 residues. In DNA form, the CDR3 reads TGTGCCAGCATTGTGTCCCACTCCGGAGGCGAGCAGTACTTC. The encoded protein is CASIVSHSGGEQYF.

A few counts support this clonotype. The V gene is TRBV27, the J gene TRBJ2-1; TRBD2 matches at 7 bases. Germline CDR1 is MNHEY and CDR2 is SMNVEV (reference sequence). Losses at the gene ends were 6 bases for V and 8 bases for J; bases not matched to a gene: 10. This CDR3 spans 14 amino acids. CDR3 DNA: TGTGCCAGCAGCCTGGAGGCCGGGGGGTATGAGCAGTTCTTC. Translated, it gives CASSLEAGGYEQFF.

This chain links TRBV20-1 with TRBJ2-7; D remains unclear. CDR1 and CDR2 (germline): DFQATT, SNEGSKA (reference sequence). Trimming took 5 bases from V and 1 from J, leaving 15 bases between them. The CDR3 is 14 amino acids. CDR3: CSAPDGQKSYEQYF. DNA for the CDR3: TGCAGTGCTCCCGACGGTCAGAAATCCTACGAGCAGTACTTC.

This clonotype was counted ten times or more. The rearrangement links TRBV24-1 to TRBJ2-1; D remains unclear. V shed 3 bases and J shed 7 bases, with 15 bases lying between them. CDR3 length: 15 amino acids. The germline V gene has CDR1 KGHDR and CDR2 SFDVKD. The CDR3 DNA reads TGTGCCACCAGTGATCCTGGACCTGGGGATAATGAGCAGTTCTTC. Protein product: CATSDPGPGDNEQFF.

The chain uses TRBV11-2 and TRBJ2-7, with a possible D match to TRBD2 (5 bases). Trimming stripped 1 base from V and 6 bases from J, with 22 bases between. Germline-derived CDR1 and CDR2 are SGHAT and FQNNGV. The CDR3 has 17 residues. This CDR3 is CASSLAFFETIPPEQYF. As DNA, the CDR3 is TGTGCCAGCAGCTTAGCCTTCTTTGAGACTATTCCCCCCGAGCAGTACTTC.

This clonotype appeared once. V and J are TRBV28 and TRBJ1-1; D is undetermined. The CDR3 loop spans 13 amino acids. V was clipped by 6 bases and J by 1 base, with 9 bases between them. Per germline, CDR1 MDHEN and CDR2 SYDVKM. CDR3 protein: CASRDMANTEAFF. The DNA for the CDR3 is TGTGCCAGCAGAGACATGGCGAACACTGAAGCTTTCTTT. Looking up the rest from reference TRBV28 and TRBJ1-1 gives the full variable domain: DVKVTQSSRYLVKRTGEKVFLECVQDMDHENMFWYRQDPGLGLRLIYFSYDVKMKEKGDIPEGYSVSREKKERFSLILESASTNQTSMYLCASRDMANTEAFFGQGTRLTVV.

The genes are TRBV5-1 and TRBJ2-6; TRBD1 matches at 9 bases. The CDR3 has 17 amino acids. Unmatched junction bases numbered 6, after V lost 5 bases and J lost 0 bases. Germline V gene lookup returns CDR1 SGHRS and CDR2 YFSETQ. The CDR3 protein is CASRDGTGISGANVLTF. The DNA for the CDR3 is TGCGCCAGCAGGGACGGGACAGGGATCTCTGGGGCCAACGTCCTGACTTTC. Full variable domain (missing parts from reference TRBV5-1 and TRBJ2-6): KAGVTQTPRYLIKTRGQQVTLSCSPISGHRSVSWYQQTPGQGLQFLFEYFSETQRNKGNFPGRFSGRQFSNSRSEMNVSTLELGDSALYLCASRDGTGISGANVLTFGAGSRLTVL.

In this sample, this clonotype turned up a few times. The chain is built from TRBV11-3 and TRBJ1-1; no reliable D call. CDR1 SGHNT and CDR2 YENEEA come from the germline V gene. Trimming took off 5 bases at V and 4 bases at J, with 14 bases between the two ends. The CDR3 has 14 residues. The CDR3 DNA is TGTGCCAGCAGCCGCCGATGGGAGAGCACTGAAGCTTTCTTT. Protein: CASSRRWESTEAFF.

The chain carries TRBV11-2 and TRBJ2-5; perhaps TRBD1 as D (6 bases). CDR3 length: 15 residues. V was trimmed by 2 bases and J by 4 bases, leaving 14 bases between them. Per the germline V gene, CDR1 is SGHAT and CDR2 is FQNNGV. The CDR3 is CASSLFAGAIETQYF. CDR3 coding DNA: TGTGCCAGCAGCTTATTCGCAGGGGCAATAGAGACCCAGTACTTC.

In its sample, this clonotype was seen a few times. The genes are TRBV3-1 and TRBJ2-7; 7 bases agree with TRBD2. Per germline, CDR1 LGHDT and CDR2 YNNKEL (reference sequence). CDR3 length equals 17 residues. The J segment lost 2 bases and the V segment lost 3 bases, leaving 13 bases of the junction unmatched. CDR3 loop: CASSQSIGLAGTYEQYF. CDR3 coding DNA: TGTGCCAGCAGCCAGTCGATCGGATTAGCGGGTACCTACGAGCAGTACTTC.

The chain employs TRBV20-1 and TRBJ2-7; D might be TRBD1 or TRBD2, each matching 5 bases. The CDR3 runs to 12 residues. Between the trimmed V and J ends, which lost 3 bases and 5 bases, there was a span of 11 bases. CDR1 DFQATT and CDR2 SNEGSKA come from the germline V gene (reference sequence). In DNA form, the CDR3 reads TGCAGTGCTAGCAGGGAGATCCACGAGCAGTACTTC. It encodes CSASREIHEQYF.

On this clonotype: At one of its ends the junction is not consistent with the germline gene, which may arise from a read error. The V call is TRBV5-1, the J call TRBJ2-1, with D tentatively TRBD1 (7 bases). CDR3 length equals 16 residues. Germline lookup yields CDR1 SGHRS and CDR2 YFSETQ. As DNA, the CDR3 is TGCGCCACCAGCACAGGGGCGGGACAGTACTACAATGAGCAGTTCTTC. This translates into CATSTGAGQYYNEQFF.

V and J are TRBV5-6 and TRBJ2-2; 8 bases align to TRBD1. The CDR3 consists of 14 residues. Germline V gene data show CDR1 as SGHDT and CDR2 as YYEEEE. V lost 3 bases to trimming and J lost 3 bases; unmatched junction nucleotides: 1. The CDR3 reads CASSWDRHTGELFF. The CDR3 nucleotides are TGTGCCAGCAGCTGGGACAGGCACACCGGGGAGCTGTTTTTT.

This clonotype came up a few times. V usage is TRBV11-1 and J usage is TRBJ2-5, with a tentative D call TRBD2 (6 bases). Trimming took 2 bases from V and 2 from J, leaving 12 bases between them. The germline V gene encodes CDR1 SGHAT and CDR2 FQDESV (reference sequence). CDR3 length equals 15 residues. For the CDR3, the DNA is TGTGCCAGCAGCTTAAGAGCGGGCCTACAAGAGACCCAGTACTTC. Translation gives CASSLRAGLQETQYF.

This chain joins TRBV25-1 and TRBJ1-1; D gene ambiguous. Trimming cost V 1 base and J 4 bases, with 1 base left between them. The germline CDR1 and CDR2 sequences are MGHDK and SYGVNS. This CDR3 has 11 amino acids. CDR3 sequence: CASSEFTEAFF. The CDR3 DNA reads as TGTGCCAGCAGTGAATTCACTGAAGCTTTCTTT.

This clonotype was counted ten times or more. The V gene is TRBV29-1, the J gene TRBJ2-5, with 10 bases aligning to TRBD1. Trimming at V came to 7 bases and at J to 5 bases, leaving 10 bases not matched to a gene. Looked up from germline, CDR1 is SQVTM and CDR2 is ANQGSEA. CDR3 size: 14 residues. CDR3: CSAGRGQGTETQYF. The CDR3 DNA sequence: TGCAGCGCGGGGAGGGGACAGGGGACGGAGACCCAGTACTTC.

In this sample, this clonotype turned up many times. The chain uses TRBV9 and TRBJ2-1, with TRBD2 matching 8 bases. The V segment lost 0 bases and the J segment 7 bases; nucleotides outside the gene matches: 3. This CDR3 has 14 residues. CDR1 and CDR2 (germline): SGDLS, YYNGEE. The CDR3 DNA follows: TGTGCCAGCAGCGTAGACTCGGGGGGGAATGAGCAGTTCTTC. Translated, it gives CASSVDSGGNEQFF.

This clonotype was seen a handful of times. This chain connects TRBV5-1 to TRBJ2-2, with D unclear. The V and J ends lost 1 base and 5 bases respectively, with 6 bases between them. Germline lookup yields CDR1 SGHRS and CDR2 YFSETQ. CDR3 length equals 13 residues. The CDR3 reads CASSLSETGELFF. In DNA, the CDR3 is TGCGCCAGCAGCTTGTCGGAGACCGGGGAGCTGTTTTTT. Drawing the rest from reference TRBV5-1 and TRBJ2-2, the complete variable domain is KAGVTQTPRYLIKTRGQQVTLSCSPISGHRSVSWYQQTPGQGLQFLFEYFSETQRNKGNFPGRFSGRQFSNSRSEMNVSTLELGDSALYLCASSLSETGELFFGEGSRLTVL.